The following is a TCR beta chain sequence with its context. The antigen is unknown. The sample is drawn from a study of identical twins. General study findings and limits: A lower insertion count was a feature of abundant cord blood beta clonotypes, with no such feature in memory repertoires.

The germline V gene encodes CDR1 DFQATT and CDR2 SNEGSKA (reference sequence). J was trimmed by 4 bases and V by 4 bases; bases with no gene match: 11. The CDR3 contains 15 residues. TCRdb reprocessed the 5' RACE reads with MiXCR, giving one entry per CDR3 protein. The sample yields 1.5 million to 2 million distinct CDR3 sequences, less than 40% seen once. This receptor was identified in a newborn girl in good health. The V call is TRBV20-1, the J call TRBJ2-3; 7 bases are shared with TRBD1. Sequencing was carried out using cord blood. CDR3: CSATRQGRFSDTQYF. The CDR3 nucleotides read TGCAGTGCTACCAGACAGGGAAGGTTTTCAGATACGCAGTATTTT.